This record looks at one T cell receptor (beta chain) sequence and its context. Its antigen remains unidentified. This entry is derived from a study of CXCR3-negative and CXCR3-positive naive CD8 T cells. With UMI labels, 5' RACE was used to prepare the TRB cDNA libraries. TCRdb re-called the 5' RACE reads; every CDR3 protein appears as one record, without DNA. The sample includes over 70,000 distinct CDR3 sequences. The study's findings and limits: Memory cells diverged, while naive CXCR3-positive and CXCR3-negative cells had similar TRBV-TRBJ usage.

The origin of this receptor is a human donor in good health. Some clones in this sample may be carry-over from other donors' samples. The sequenced sample was naive CXCR3- CD8+ T cells from blood. Subset indicated: CD45RO-CCR7+CD27+CD95- naive CD8+ T cells lacking CXCR3 (TNR3-).

CDR3 region: CASFSSVGTEAFF. This rearrangement joins TRBV6-5 to TRBJ1-1. CDR3 size: 13 residues. The germline CDR1 and CDR2 sequences are MNHEY and SVGAGI.